One sample yielded the 20 T cell receptor beta chains listed below, sequenced in a study of CD8+ T cells in alopecia areata (dated 2018 in TCRdb). The library came from the immunoSEQ multiplex PCR assay. RNA was extracted from all samples and reverse transcribed into cDNA, which served as template for TCR sequencing. What TCRdb holds here is the immuneACCESS table cut down to in-frame rearrangements. Part of the clones is not present; checked against another copy, under half of the missing clones reflect an unresolved V gene, and the others are unexplained. This sample lists more than 140,000 clones; about 86% were detected once. 13% of the sample belongs to the ten largest clones. The label giving this sample's time point can be read as: around 4 weeks on oral tofacitinib. What the treatment or condition label conveys for this sample: oral pan-JAK inhibitor, 5-10 mg twice daily. Material: CD8+ T cells sorted from blood, obtained at week 4, from a patient treated with tofacitinib. These receptors all come from a human donor with alopecia areata.

This clone was counted between two and nine times. Other DNA sequences within the sample encode an identical CDR3. The rearrangement uses TRBV5-4 and TRBJ2-3; no clear D. CDR3 length: 12 residues. V was cut by 4 bases and J by 0 bases, with 3 bases left in between. CDR1 SGHNT and CDR2 YYREEE come from the germline V gene (reference sequence). CDR3 region: CASSLSTDTQYF. The CDR3 DNA reads as TGTGCCAGCAGCCTTAGCACAGATACGCAGTATTTT.

In this sample, this clone turned up a few times. V is TRBV29-1 and J is TRBJ2-2, with 9 positions matching TRBD2. Germline loops: CDR1 SQVTM, CDR2 ANQGSEA. The CDR3 has 15 amino acids. J gave up 2 bases and V 3 bases, and 4 bases lay outside the gene matches. Here the CDR3 reads CSVELAGTNTGELFF. In DNA, the CDR3 is TGCAGCGTTGAGCTAGCGGGGACCAACACCGGGGAGCTGTTTTTT.

The rearrangement uses TRBV30 and TRBJ2-2, with TRBD1 matching 9 bases. The germline CDR1 and CDR2 sequences are GTSNPN and SVGIG (reference sequence). J was trimmed by 6 bases and V by 7 bases; bases with no gene match: 9. CDR3 size: 14 residues. In nucleotides, the CDR3 is TGTGCCTTCACAGGGGGCAGAGGAGCCGGGGAGCTGTTTTTT. Its translation is CAFTGGRGAGELFF.

V and J are TRBV6-5 and TRBJ2-7; possible D gene TRBD2, 5 bases. CDR3 length: 12 amino acids. CDR1 MNHEY and CDR2 SVGAGI come from the germline V gene. Trimming pared 8 bases from V and 0 bases from J, leaving 8 bases between. The CDR3 coding sequence is TGTGCCAGCTACAGCGGCTCCTACGAGCAGTACTTC. It yields the protein CASYSGSYEQYF.

V gene TRBV7-8 combines with J gene TRBJ2-5, with 8 positions matching TRBD2. CDR1 and CDR2 (germline): SGHVS, FQNEAQ. CDR3 length equals 15 residues. Losses at the gene ends were 5 bases for V and 7 bases for J; bases not matched to a gene: 12. The CDR3 DNA follows: TGTGCCAGCAGCGGAACCGGGGGGGATCGGGGGACCCAGTACTTC. Translating gives CASSGTGGDRGTQYF.

This chain joins TRBV13 and TRBJ2-7; D not certain. The CDR3 spans 15 residues. Germline loops: CDR1 PRHDT, CDR2 FYEKMQ (reference sequence). V lost 1 base and J 1 base, leaving 11 bases between the germline ends. The CDR3 loop is CASSLVALNSYEQYF. The CDR3 DNA is TGTGCCAGCAGCTTAGTGGCTCTGAATTCCTACGAGCAGTACTTC.

This chain connects TRBV9 to TRBJ2-1, with a possible D match to TRBD2 (5 bases). Trimming removed 0 bases from V and 2 bases from J, with 6 bases in between. Germline V gene sequence: CDR1 SGDLS, CDR2 YYNGEE. The length of the CDR3 is 14 residues. This chain's CDR3 is CASSVGGTYNEQFF. For the CDR3, the DNA is TGTGCCAGCAGCGTAGGAGGGACCTACAATGAGCAGTTCTTC. Variable domain in full (rest from reference TRBV9 and TRBJ2-1): DSGVTQTPKHLITATGQRVTLRCSPRSGDLSVYWYQQSLDQGLQFLIQYYNGEERAKGNILERFSAQQFPDLHSELNLSSLELGDSALYFCASSVGGTYNEQFFGPGTRLTVL.

The chain employs TRBV18 and TRBJ1-5; D not certain. This CDR3 region has 14 residues. Germline V gene data show CDR1 as KGHSH and CDR2 as LQKENI. V gave up 1 base and J gave up 3 bases, with 7 bases separating them. CDR3 amino acids: CASSPRFNNQPQHF. Here the CDR3 DNA reads TGTGCCAGCTCACCACGGTTCAACAATCAGCCCCAGCATTTT.

This chain connects TRBV7-9 to TRBJ2-3, with a weak D call TRBD1 (5 bases). Trimming took off 7 bases at V and 1 base at J, with 12 bases between the two ends. The CDR3 length is 14 residues. Per the germline V gene, CDR1 is SEHNR and CDR2 is FQNEAQ (reference sequence). CDR3 DNA: TGTGCCAGCACCGGACCCAGGGGCACAGATACGCAGTATTTT. The encoded protein is CASTGPRGTDTQYF.

This chain joins TRBV5-4 and TRBJ1-1, with D maybe TRBD1 (6 bases). The CDR3 loop spans 12 amino acids. Germline lookup yields CDR1 SGHNT and CDR2 YYREEE (reference sequence). Trimming left V 5 bases short and J 7 bases short, with 12 bases between. The CDR3 here is CASSFGQLEAFF. Here the CDR3 DNA reads TGTGCCAGCAGTTTTGGACAGCTTGAAGCTTTCTTT.

The chain recombines TRBV5-4 with TRBJ1-4; a possible D gene is TRBD1 (5 bases). Looked up from germline, CDR1 is SGHNT and CDR2 is YYREEE (reference sequence). V lost 8 bases and J lost 3, with 8 bases in between. This CDR3 has 12 residues. The chain's CDR3 is CASGQANEKLFF. Written as DNA, the CDR3 is TGTGCCAGTGGACAAGCTAATGAAAAACTGTTTTTT.

The gene calls are TRBV9 and TRBJ2-7; D is possibly TRBD1 (6 bases). The CDR3 extends over 15 amino acids. Trimming shortened V by 3 bases and J by 2 bases, and 15 bases separated the two germline ends. Germline V gives CDR1 SGDLS, CDR2 YYNGEE. CDR3 region: CASSETGEVTYEQYF. Here the CDR3 DNA reads TGTGCCAGCAGCGAGACAGGTGAGGTTACCTACGAGCAGTACTTC. The full variable domain, in which reference TRBV9 and TRBJ2-7 provide the parts outside the CDR3, is DSGVTQTPKHLITATGQRVTLRCSPRSGDLSVYWYQQSLDQGLQFLIQYYNGEERAKGNILERFSAQQFPDLHSELNLSSLELGDSALYFCASSETGEVTYEQYFGPGTRLTVT.

The CDR3 protein is CSGGGDTSLEQFF. CDR3 DNA sequence: TGCAGCGGGGGCGGAGACACTTCACTTGAGCAGTTCTTC. The chain carries TRBV29-1 and TRBJ2-1; maybe TRBD1 (5 bases). The CDR3 has 13 residues. V lost 7 bases and J lost 9, with 19 bases in between. Germline V gene data show CDR1 as SQVTM and CDR2 as ANQGSEA.

This rearrangement joins TRBV29-1 to TRBJ2-1; TRBD2 agrees at 10 bases. V trimming: 3 bases; J trimming: 6 bases; junction bases outside the gene matches: 8. This CDR3 has 15 amino acids. Looked up from germline, CDR1 is SQVTM and CDR2 is ANQGSEA. In DNA, the CDR3 is TGCAGCGTTGAGGCTAGCGGGGGTATTCGCAATGAGCAGTTCTTC. It yields the protein CSVEASGGIRNEQFF.

The CDR3: CASSLAGRDGYTF. The CDR3 DNA reads TGTGCCAGCAGCTTAGCAGGGAGGGATGGCTACACCTTC. This chain joins TRBV7-9 and TRBJ1-2, with no clear D. V was trimmed by 0 bases and J by 6 bases, leaving 8 bases between them. This CDR3 has 13 residues. Looked up from germline, CDR1 is SEHNR and CDR2 is FQNEAQ (reference sequence).

The CDR3 here is CACLTRDSVTYEQYF. In DNA, the CDR3 is TGTGCCTGCCTGACCCGGGACAGTGTTACCTACGAGCAGTACTTC. The chain recombines TRBV30 with TRBJ2-7; 7 bases fit TRBD1. Germline-derived CDR1 and CDR2 are GTSNPN and SVGIG (reference sequence). The length of the CDR3 is 15 residues. With 6 bases clipped from V and 2 bases from J, the junction kept 13 bases outside the gene matches.

V and J are TRBV6-5 and TRBJ2-1; D ambiguous. V gave up 4 bases and J gave up 4 bases, with 14 bases separating them. There are 15 residues in the CDR3. Germline V gene data show CDR1 as MNHEY and CDR2 as SVGAGI. CDR3 coding DNA: TGTGCCAGCAGTTTCGATCCGCGGTTTTACAATGAGCAGTTCTTC. This translates into CASSFDPRFYNEQFF.

This chain links TRBV29-1 with TRBJ2-3, with D hard to call. V lost 3 bases, J lost 1 base, and 17 bases lay in between. The CDR3 contains 16 residues. Germline V CDR1 and CDR2: SQVTM, ANQGSEA. DNA for the CDR3: TGCAGCGTTGAGAGGCAAACTCGACTTCGCACAGATACGCAGTATTTT. Encoded protein: CSVERQTRLRTDTQYF.

The rearrangement uses TRBV29-1 and TRBJ2-1, with a weak D call TRBD1 (5 bases). The germline V gene has CDR1 SQVTM and CDR2 ANQGSEA. The CDR3 sequence is 14 residues long. V was clipped by 7 bases and J by 6 bases, with 19 bases between them. CDR3 coding DNA: TGCAGCGCCTACCGCAGGGTTAGTAGCAATGAGCAGTTCTTC. Its translation: CSAYRRVSSNEQFF.

The chain joins TRBV6-5 to TRBJ2-7; the D gene is possibly TRBD1 (5 bases). Per the germline V gene, CDR1 is MNHEY and CDR2 is SVGAGI. V was shortened by 3 bases and J by 2 bases, with 8 bases between the two germline ends. The CDR3 contains 13 residues. The CDR3: CASSYGATYEQYF. The DNA for the CDR3 is TGTGCCAGCAGTTATGGGGCCACCTACGAGCAGTACTTC.